The 29 T cell receptor beta chains below all came from one sample that was sequenced in a study of T cell responses to AZD1222 COVID-19 vaccine. The method was immunoSEQ multiplex PCR; TCRdb's version includes in-frame clones alone and lacks a portion of them. Of roughly 100,000 clones in the sample, nearly 90% were seen once. The source was peripheral blood, collected 28 days after the second AZD1222 dose. The receptor set was obtained from an adult who received the AZD1222 COVID-19 vaccine.

This rearrangement joins TRBV19 to TRBJ1-1; D gene uncertain. The CDR3 is 15 amino acids. Trimming cost V 3 bases and J 4 bases, with 15 bases left between them. Germline V gene sequence: CDR1 LNHDA, CDR2 SQIVND (reference sequence). CDR3 amino acids: CASSMRNRRTTEAFF. The CDR3 bases are TGTGCCAGTAGTATGCGGAATAGGAGGACCACTGAAGCTTTCTTT.

In this sample, this clone turned up once. The chain is built from TRBV7-2 and TRBJ2-7; the D is unclear. This CDR3 is built from 14 residues. CDR1 and CDR2 from the germline V gene are SGHTA and FQGNSA. The V and J ends lost 1 base and 2 bases respectively, with 9 bases between them. CDR3 in DNA: TGTGCCAGCAGCTTAGGAGCTAGAACCTACGAGCAGTACTTC. Protein sequence: CASSLGARTYEQYF.

The rearrangement links TRBV11-3 to TRBJ2-6; no clear D gene. Trimming pared 5 bases from V and 0 bases from J, leaving 8 bases between. This CDR3 contains 15 residues. Germline V gives CDR1 SGHNT, CDR2 YENEEA. The chain's CDR3 is CASSVSGSGANVLTF. In DNA form, the CDR3 reads TGTGCCAGCAGCGTCTCAGGCTCTGGGGCCAACGTCCTGACTTTC.

This clone has a single count. The CDR3 sequence is CASSFGLEQFF. The CDR3 nucleotides read TGTGCCAGCAGTTTTGGACTCGAGCAGTTCTTC. J is TRBJ2-1 and V is TRBV28; TRBD2 is a possible D gene (5 bases). The CDR3 extends over 11 amino acids. Germline V gene sequence: CDR1 MDHEN, CDR2 SYDVKM. V lost 3 bases and J 10 bases, leaving 7 bases between the germline ends.

The rearrangement uses TRBV19 and TRBJ2-3; 7 bases map to TRBD2. V was pared by 2 bases and J by 5 bases, with 7 bases of the junction left unmatched. This CDR3 is 15 amino acids long. In germline, CDR1 is LNHDA, CDR2 SQIVND (reference sequence). For the CDR3, the DNA is TGTGCCAGTAGTATAACAAGCGGGAAGGGAGATACGCAGTATTTT. The encoded protein is CASSITSGKGDTQYF.

The chain uses TRBV6-5 and TRBJ1-3; D is ambiguous. V gave up 7 bases and J gave up 0 bases, with 10 bases separating them. Per germline, CDR1 MNHEY and CDR2 SVGAGI. CDR3 length: 14 amino acids. This CDR3 is CASTSDFSGNTIYF. The CDR3 nucleotides read TGTGCCAGCACGTCGGATTTCTCTGGAAACACCATATATTTT.

This sequence joins TRBV28 and TRBJ1-1, with D tentatively TRBD1 (5 bases). Germline CDR1 is MDHEN and CDR2 is SYDVKM. The CDR3 covers 14 residues. V lost 2 bases and J 0 bases, leaving 7 bases between the germline ends. DNA for the CDR3: TGTGCCAGCAGTTTAGGGGGAATGAACACTGAAGCTTTCTTT. It specifies CASSLGGMNTEAFF.

This sequence joins TRBV12-5 and TRBJ2-1, with 7 bases matching TRBD1. The ends lost 5 bases at V and 10 bases at J; junction bases unmatched: 14. There are 15 residues in the CDR3. Germline V CDR1 and CDR2: LGHNT, FRNRAP. CDR3 loop: CASGAGVGTAEEQFF. In DNA, the CDR3 is TGTGCTAGTGGTGCCGGTGTCGGGACAGCTGAGGAGCAGTTCTTC. Combining the CDR3 with reference TRBV12-5 and TRBJ2-1 gives the whole variable domain DARVTQTPRHKVTEMGQEVTMRCQPILGHNTVFWYRQTMMQGLELLAYFRNRAPLDDSGMPKDRFSAEMPDATLATLKIQPSEPRDSAVYFCASGAGVGTAEEQFFGPGTRLTVL.

The chain couples TRBV29-1 to TRBJ1-5; 9 bases line up with TRBD1. V trimming: 7 bases; J trimming: 4 bases; junction bases outside the gene matches: 5. Germline CDR1 and CDR2: SQVTM and ANQGSEA. CDR3 length: 13 amino acids. CDR3 sequence: CSARQGDNQPQHF. CDR3 bases: TGCAGCGCTAGACAGGGGGATAATCAGCCCCAGCATTTT.

This sequence joins TRBV30 and TRBJ2-1; D may be TRBD2 (5 bases). Germline V gene lookup returns CDR1 GTSNPN and CDR2 SVGIG (reference sequence). The V gene lost 4 bases and the J gene lost 9 bases, with 10 bases spanning the gap. CDR3 length equals 11 residues. CDR3 residues: CAWTSLAEQFF. The DNA of the CDR3 is TGTGCCTGGACTAGCCTAGCTGAGCAGTTCTTC.

The chain couples TRBV28 to TRBJ1-5; possibly TRBD1 for D (5 bases). Germline lookup yields CDR1 MDHEN and CDR2 SYDVKM. Trimming cost V 4 bases and J 5 bases, with 9 bases left between them. The CDR3 has 13 residues. The CDR3 sequence is CASSWGDYQPQHF. CDR3 DNA sequence: TGTGCCAGCAGTTGGGGGGACTATCAGCCCCAGCATTTT.

This clone has more than one count but fewer than ten. The chain has TRBV7-6 and TRBJ1-6, with TRBD1 matching over 7 bases. Losses at the gene ends were 0 bases for V and 3 bases for J; bases not matched to a gene: 14. Germline values: CDR1 SGHVS, CDR2 FNYEAQ. The CDR3 is 20 amino acids. As DNA, the CDR3 is TGTGCCAGCAGCTTAGCCCCCCCAGACAGGGAAGGTGACTATAATTCACCCCTCCACTTT. This codes for CASSLAPPDREGDYNSPLHF.

This sequence joins TRBV6-1 and TRBJ1-1; no firm D call. This CDR3 region has 16 residues. V was cut by 3 bases and J by 5 bases, with 19 bases left in between. CDR1 MNHNS and CDR2 SASEGT come from the germline V gene. The CDR3 sequence is CASSDRRSSIETEAFF. In nucleotides, the CDR3 is TGTGCCAGCAGTGACAGGAGAAGTAGTATAGAAACTGAAGCTTTCTTT.

The chain employs TRBV19 and TRBJ2-3, with a weak D call TRBD2 (5 bases). The CDR3 has 15 amino acids. Germline CDR1 and CDR2: LNHDA and SQIVND (reference sequence). Trimming left V 5 bases short and J 0 bases short, with 12 bases between. The CDR3 here is CASSPLAASTDTQYF. In nucleotides, the CDR3 is TGTGCCAGTAGTCCCCTAGCAGCTAGCACAGATACGCAGTATTTT.

The chain combines TRBV21-1 with TRBJ2-2; the table's D call, TRBD2, has no DNA check behind it. TRBV21-1 is a recognized pseudogene. The CDR3 sequence is 14 residues long. CDR3 amino acids: CASSKTVTTGELFF. CDR3 DNA: TGTGCCAGCAGCAAGACCGTGACTACCGGGGAGCTGTTTTTT.

The chain uses TRBV6-4 and TRBJ1-1; no firm D call. Trimming left V 7 bases short and J 1 base short, with 10 bases between. The germline V gene has CDR1 MRHNA and CDR2 SNTAGT. The CDR3 loop spans 13 amino acids. The CDR3 DNA reads TGTGCCAGCAAGAAGGAGTGGAACACTGAAGCTTTCTTT. Translation gives CASKKEWNTEAFF.

The chain joins TRBV15 to TRBJ1-6; D unresolved. The germline gives CDR1 LNHNV, CDR2 YYDKDF (reference sequence). This CDR3 is 16 amino acids long. The germline V and J ends were trimmed by 0 bases and 8 bases, with 14 bases remaining between them. The CDR3 DNA sequence: TGTGCCACCAGCAGAGATTCGGACGTTTTGGATTCACCCCTCCACTTT. This encodes CATSRDSDVLDSPLHF. Together with reference TRBV15 and TRBJ1-6, the CDR3 gives the full variable domain: DAMVIQNPRYQVTQFGKPVTLSCSQTLNHNVMYWYQQKSSQAPKLLFHYYDKDFNNEADTPDNFQSRRPNTSFCFLDIRSPGLGDTAMYLCATSRDSDVLDSPLHFGNGTRLTVT.

The V call is TRBV5-4, the J call TRBJ2-7, with TRBD1 matching 8 bases. CDR3 length: 13 amino acids. The germline V gene has CDR1 SGHNT and CDR2 YYREEE (reference sequence). V was clipped by 5 bases and J by 4 bases; unmatched bases: 5. DNA of the CDR3: TGTGCCAGCAGTCTCGGGACAGGATACGAGCAGTACTTC. It codes for CASSLGTGYEQYF.

The rearrangement uses TRBV27 and TRBJ2-7; 10 nucleotides line up with TRBD2. After removal of 3 bases from V and 2 bases from J, the junction contained 7 bases not matched to a gene. Germline CDR1 and CDR2: MNHEY and SMNVEV (reference sequence). This CDR3 comprises 16 residues. DNA for the CDR3: TGTGCCAGCAGTTTCTCTTTTCTAGCGGGAGCCTACGAGCAGTACTTC. Protein: CASSFSFLAGAYEQYF.

This clone showed up just a few times. CDR3 DNA: TGCGCCAGCAGCTTGGGACCTACAGGGGGGAACTATGGCTACACCTTC. Amino acids: CASSLGPTGGNYGYTF. V usage is TRBV5-1 and J usage is TRBJ1-2; 8 positions agree with TRBD1. CDR3 length: 16 residues. CDR1 and CDR2 from the germline V gene are SGHRS and YFSETQ. V lost 0 bases, J lost 2 bases, and 6 bases stayed unmatched.

This clone was counted once. V and J are TRBV14 and TRBJ1-3, with D perhaps matching TRBD1 (5 bases). Looked up from germline, CDR1 is SGHDN and CDR2 is FVKESK. There are 15 residues in the CDR3. Trimming shortened V by 1 base and J by 2 bases, and 9 bases separated the two germline ends. The CDR3 reads CASSQARDPGNTIYF. Written as DNA, the CDR3 is TGTGCCAGCAGCCAAGCCAGGGACCCTGGAAACACCATATATTTT.

This chain joins TRBV29-1 and TRBJ2-1; a possible D gene is TRBD1 (5 bases). In germline, CDR1 is SQVTM, CDR2 ANQGSEA. Trimming removed 8 bases at V and 4 bases at J, with 15 bases between. This CDR3 contains 13 residues. The CDR3 sequence: CSYNRWSYNEQFF. The DNA for the CDR3 is TGCAGCTACAACAGGTGGTCTTACAATGAGCAGTTCTTC.

The rearrangement links TRBV11-2 to TRBJ2-7, with 8 bases that match TRBD1. Germline assignment: CDR1 SGHAT and CDR2 FQNNGV. The CDR3 length is 13 residues. V lost 7 bases and J lost 3; bases outside the gene matches: 5. CDR3 sequence: CASTATGGYEQYF. DNA for the CDR3: TGTGCCAGCACCGCCACAGGGGGCTACGAGCAGTACTTC.

V and J are TRBV18 and TRBJ1-2, with D unclear. Germline CDR1 reads KGHSH; CDR2 reads LQKENI. The CDR3 is made up of 13 amino acids. V was trimmed by 5 bases and J by 0 bases, leaving 7 bases between them. The CDR3 DNA sequence: TGTGCCAGCTCAACTCAGTCTAACTATGGCTACACCTTC. This sequence encodes CASSTQSNYGYTF.

A few counts support this clone. The chain has TRBV2 and TRBJ2-7; no clear D gene. V lost 7 bases and J lost 0, with 10 bases in between. The CDR3 has 13 residues. Germline CDR1 reads SNHLY; CDR2 reads FYNNEI. This chain's CDR3 is CASMGYSSYEQYF. Written as DNA, the CDR3 is TGTGCCAGCATGGGGTATAGCTCCTACGAGCAGTACTTC.

CDR3 bases: TGTGCCTGGAGTGTACAAAGGGTAACGCAGTATTTT. Its protein product is CAWSVQRVTQYF. The rearrangement uses TRBV30 and TRBJ2-3; D unclear. The V gene lost 0 bases and the J gene lost 9 bases, with 10 bases spanning the gap. Germline assignment: CDR1 GTSNPN and CDR2 SVGIG (reference sequence). The CDR3 is 12 residues long. The full variable domain, completed using reference TRBV30 and TRBJ2-3, is SQTIHQWPATLVQPVGSPLSLECTVEGTSNPNLYWYRQAAGRGLQLLFYSVGIGQISSEVPQNLSASRPQDRQFILSSKKLLLSDSGFYLCAWSVQRVTQYFGPGTRLTVL.

This rearrangement joins TRBV2 to TRBJ1-3, with 8 bases identical to TRBD1. From germline, CDR1 is SNHLY and CDR2 FYNNEI. This CDR3 has 16 amino acids. Germline trimming cut 6 bases from V and 3 bases from J; bases unmatched to any gene: 10. CDR3 DNA: TGTGCCAGCAGCCTACAGGGGGTGATACGTGGAAACACCATATATTTT. Amino acids: CASSLQGVIRGNTIYF. Together with reference TRBV2 and TRBJ1-3, the CDR3 gives the full variable domain: EPEVTQTPSHQVTQMGQEVILRCVPISNHLYFYWYRQILGQKVEFLVSFYNNEISEKSEIFDDQFSVERPDGSNFTLKIRSTKLEDSAMYFCASSLQGVIRGNTIYFGEGSWLTVV.

The rearrangement links TRBV30 to TRBJ1-3, with D perhaps matching TRBD1 (5 bases). Trimming took 4 bases from V and 4 from J, leaving 17 bases between them. Germline-derived CDR1 and CDR2 are GTSNPN and SVGIG (reference sequence). This CDR3 is 15 amino acids long. The CDR3 protein is CAWTRGGTSGNTIYF. The CDR3 nucleotides are TGTGCCTGGACCCGGGGGGGTACGTCCGGAAACACCATATATTTT.

This chain joins TRBV13 and TRBJ2-3; D is perhaps TRBD1 (6 bases). The CDR3 runs to 15 residues. Germline V CDR1 and CDR2: PRHDT, FYEKMQ (reference sequence). Between the trimmed V and J ends, which lost 0 bases and 4 bases, there was a span of 11 bases. This CDR3 reads CASSLGTGSSDTQYF. As DNA, the CDR3 is TGTGCCAGCAGCTTAGGGACAGGTTCGTCAGATACGCAGTATTTT. Full variable domain (outside the CDR3, taken from reference TRBV13 and TRBJ2-3): AAGVIQSPRHLIKEKRETATLKCYPIPRHDTVYWYQQGPGQDPQFLISFYEKMQSDKGSIPDRFSAQQFSDYHSELNMSSLELGDSALYFCASSLGTGSSDTQYFGPGTRLTVL.